This record concerns one TCR beta chain sequence. Its antigen remains unknown. The data are from a study of T-cell memory formation after mild COVID-19. Background on the study: Clustering of TCRs was largely donor specific. Study observations and caveats: Proof of SARS-CoV-2 specificity was absent for the second-wave clones that crested on day 37.

The CDR3 spans 14 residues. From germline, CDR1 is SGHTA and CDR2 FQGNSA. V was pared by 1 base and J by 7 bases, with 14 bases between. TCRdb re-called the 5' RACE reads through MiXCR, storing one row per CDR3 protein. The sample has some 320,000 distinct CDR3 sequences, approximately 16% seen once. Sequences were obtained from PBMCs or a T cell subset sorted from them (not recorded which). V gene TRBV7-2 combines with J gene TRBJ2-7, with D uncertain. The TCR comes from a man between 18 and 35 years old who had mild COVID-19 (a few samples of this study predate the infection). Cell type and time point are not known. The CDR3 DNA is TGTGCCAGCAGCTTAGGGGGTCTTGTTGGGGAGCAGTACTTC. Its protein is CASSLGGLVGEQYF.